The clone carrying this TCR beta chain has just one count. The V end lost 1 base, the J end lost 7 bases, and 17 bases lay between the germline ends. CDR1 is KGHSH and CDR2 is LQKENI in the germline V gene. CDR3 length: 17 amino acids. The data are from a study of blood T cell repertoires in COVID-19. Study overall: The study drew acute and convalescent COVID-19 samples from the United States, Italy and Spain.

Original methodology: Estimation of nucleated cell counts relied on the amplification of reference gene primers. Only in-frame clones appear in the TCRdb table, and some are missing; sequencing was by immunoSEQ multiplex PCR. Clonal size and the V and J genes are those of that table, whereas D and trimming came from the DNA. In the table there are 95,000 to 150,000 clones, about 81% of which are singletons. This rearrangement joins TRBV18 to TRBJ1-6; maybe TRBD1 (6 bases). The source material was peripheral blood. The source of this sequence is a woman aged 45-59 years with acute or convalescent COVID-19. The CDR3 nucleotides read TGTGCCAGCTCACCACTAGGACCAGGACAGCAAAATTCACCCCTCCACTTT. Translating it yields CASSPLGPGQQNSPLHF.